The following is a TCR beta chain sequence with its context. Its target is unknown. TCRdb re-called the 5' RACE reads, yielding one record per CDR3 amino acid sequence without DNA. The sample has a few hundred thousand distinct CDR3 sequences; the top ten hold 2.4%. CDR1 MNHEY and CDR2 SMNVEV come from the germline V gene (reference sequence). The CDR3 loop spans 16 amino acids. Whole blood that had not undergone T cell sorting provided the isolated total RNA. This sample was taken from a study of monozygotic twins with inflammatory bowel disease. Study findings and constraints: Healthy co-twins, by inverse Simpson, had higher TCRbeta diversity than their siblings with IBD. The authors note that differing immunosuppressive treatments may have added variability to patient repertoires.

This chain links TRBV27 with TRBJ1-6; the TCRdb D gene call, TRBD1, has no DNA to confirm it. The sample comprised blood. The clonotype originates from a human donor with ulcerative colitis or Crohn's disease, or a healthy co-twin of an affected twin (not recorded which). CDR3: CASSSTRGGAGSPLHF.